Only a few counts were recorded for the clone carrying this T cell receptor (beta chain). Its target is unknown. The data were taken from a study of post-analysis software for immune sequencing data. The overall study: Progressive-relapsing, secondary progressive and relapsing-remitting multiple sclerosis were among the disease courses included.

Whole-study results and caveats: A few TRBV segments were significantly more frequent in patients than in controls. TRBV5-6, TRBV5-1 and TRBV20-1 were among these segments.

The germline V gene encodes CDR1 ENHRY and CDR2 SYGVKD. The CDR3 contains 14 residues. V was clipped by 0 bases and J by 3 bases, with 9 bases between them. Presence of unique molecular identifiers characterized the TCR beta cDNA libraries. TCRdb fed the PCR reads into MiXCR, producing one record per CDR3 protein. The table has about 620,000 distinct CDR3 sequences, 44% seen once. Specimen: blood. The TCR sequence derives from a girl between 5 and 17 years old with multiple sclerosis. V and J are TRBV10-3 and TRBJ2-7; D not certain. The CDR3 nucleotides are TGTGCCATCAGTGAGTCGACGGCCGACTACGAGCAGTACTTC. Its translation: CAISESTADYEQYF.